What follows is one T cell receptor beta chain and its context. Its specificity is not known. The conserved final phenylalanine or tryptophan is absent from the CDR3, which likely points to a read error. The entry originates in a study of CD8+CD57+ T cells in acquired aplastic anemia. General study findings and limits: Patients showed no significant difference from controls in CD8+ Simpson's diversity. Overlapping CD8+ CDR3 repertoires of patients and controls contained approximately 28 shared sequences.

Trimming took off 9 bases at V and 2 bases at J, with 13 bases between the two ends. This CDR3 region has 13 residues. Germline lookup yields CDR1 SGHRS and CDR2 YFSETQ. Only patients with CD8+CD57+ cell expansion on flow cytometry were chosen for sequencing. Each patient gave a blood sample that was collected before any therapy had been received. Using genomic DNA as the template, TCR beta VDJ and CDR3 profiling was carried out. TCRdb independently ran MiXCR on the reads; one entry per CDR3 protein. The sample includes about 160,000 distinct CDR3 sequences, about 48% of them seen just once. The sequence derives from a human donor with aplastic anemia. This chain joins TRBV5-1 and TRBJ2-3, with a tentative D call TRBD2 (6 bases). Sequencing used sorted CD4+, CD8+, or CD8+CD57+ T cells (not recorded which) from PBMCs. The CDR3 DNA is TGCGCCACTAGAGGGGAGGTCACAGATACGCAGTATCTT. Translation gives CATRGEVTDTQYL.